The next 9 T cell receptor beta chains were all read from a single sample in a study of T-cell memory formation after mild COVID-19. TCRdb recomputed calls from the 5' RACE reads with MiXCR, one row per CDR3 protein. The table includes 450,000 or so distinct CDR3 sequences, approximately 23% detected once. The sequenced material came from PBMCs or a T cell subset sorted from them (not recorded which). The receptors derive from an adult woman who had mild COVID-19 (a few samples of this study predate the infection). Cell type and time point are not known.

The chain carries TRBV12-3 or TRBV12-4 and TRBJ2-3; unclear D gene. Trimming cost V 5 bases and J 5 bases, with 14 bases left between them. The CDR3 is 14 residues long. CDR3 bases: TGTGCCAGCAGTCCGGGTCAAGCCGGAGATACGCAGTATTTT. This encodes CASSPGQAGDTQYF.

This clonotype was seen only a few times. The chain links TRBV18 to TRBJ1-2; D is ambiguous. The CDR3 runs 11 residues. Trimming removed 8 bases at V and 7 bases at J, with 11 bases between. Per germline, CDR1 KGHSH and CDR2 LQKENI. The CDR3 nucleotides read TGTGCCAGCACCCGGGAGTCTGGCTACACCTTC. Its protein product is CASTRESGYTF.

This clonotype was seen a few times. The V gene is TRBV11-2, the J gene TRBJ2-4, with D maybe TRBD2 (6 bases). Germline V CDR1 and CDR2: SGHAT, FQNNGV. V dropped 4 bases and J dropped 5 bases, with 18 bases sitting between them. The CDR3 has 16 amino acids. The chain's CDR3 is CASSSRLVRAENIQYF. The CDR3, as DNA: TGTGCCAGCAGCTCCCGACTAGTCAGGGCGGAAAACATTCAGTACTTC.

The CDR3 here is CASSDTGLGIYEQYF. The CDR3 DNA follows: TGTGCCAGCAGCGACACAGGCCTAGGAATCTACGAGCAGTACTTC. This chain links TRBV11-3 with TRBJ2-7; tentative D call: TRBD1 (5 bases). The germline V gene encodes CDR1 SGHNT and CDR2 YENEEA. This CDR3 has 15 amino acids. V dropped 5 bases and J dropped 3 bases, with 17 bases sitting between them.

The chain recombines TRBV5-1 with TRBJ2-7, with 9 positions matching TRBD1. The germline V gene encodes CDR1 SGHRS and CDR2 YFSETQ. CDR3 length: 15 amino acids. V trimming: 0 bases; J trimming: 5 bases; junction bases outside the gene matches: 6. The CDR3 region is CASSLGTGVGDEQYF. CDR3 in DNA: TGCGCCAGCAGCTTGGGGACAGGGGTCGGGGACGAGCAGTACTTC. The variable domain in full, completed from reference TRBV5-1 and TRBJ2-7, reads KAGVTQTPRYLIKTRGQQVTLSCSPISGHRSVSWYQQTPGQGLQFLFEYFSETQRNKGNFPGRFSGRQFSNSRSEMNVSTLELGDSALYLCASSLGTGVGDEQYFGPGTRLTVT.

The sample holds a few counts of this clonotype. The chain recombines TRBV3-1 with TRBJ2-1; 13 nucleotides match TRBD2. Per the germline V gene, CDR1 is LGHDT and CDR2 is YNNKEL (reference sequence). Germline trimming cut 4 bases from V and 3 bases from J; bases unmatched to any gene: 3. The CDR3 is 16 amino acids. DNA of the CDR3: TGTGCCAGCAGCCGGCGGACTAGCGGGGGCTACAATGAGCAGTTCTTC. It translates to CASSRRTSGGYNEQFF.

The chain combines TRBV20-1 with TRBJ1-2, with 7 nucleotides matching TRBD1. CDR1 DFQATT and CDR2 SNEGSKA come from the germline V gene (reference sequence). V shed 4 bases, J shed 6 bases, and the junction held 8 bases outside the gene matches. CDR3 length: 13 residues. The CDR3 protein is CSAIEQGKDGYTF. DNA for the CDR3: TGCAGTGCTATAGAACAGGGGAAGGATGGCTACACCTTC.

This sequence joins TRBV6-2 or TRBV6-3 and TRBJ2-1, with D perhaps TRBD2 (5 bases). The CDR3 covers 15 residues. V lost 2 bases and J 7 bases, leaving 15 bases between the germline ends. The germline CDR1 and CDR2 sequences are MNHEY and SVGEGT. The CDR3 nucleotides read TGTGCCAGCAGTTACCTAGCCACAAGCTCGAATGAGCAGTTCTTC. It codes for CASSYLATSSNEQFF.

The gene calls are TRBV6-2 or TRBV6-3 and TRBJ2-2, with unresolved D. V lost 0 bases and J lost 6, with 2 bases in between. This CDR3 comprises 12 residues. CDR1 and CDR2 (germline): MNHEY, SVGEGT. CDR3 nucleotide sequence: TGTGCCAGCAGTTACTCGCCCGGGGAGCTGTTTTTT. Its translation: CASSYSPGELFF.